Presented here are 22 T cell receptor beta chains from one specimen sequenced in a study of OX40 agonist ivuxolimab in advanced cancers. Here immunoSEQ multiplex PCR was the method, and the copy in TCRdb shows in-frame clones only, minus some. This sample has 66,000 or so clones, with about nine tenths found just once. The sequenced sample was CD4+ or CD8+ T cells sorted from blood, obtained in a trial of the OX40 agonist ivuxolimab. The receptors originated from an adult with an advanced solid tumor such as melanoma, head and neck, liver or kidney cancer.

This rearrangement joins TRBV6-1 to TRBJ1-2; no clear D. CDR1 is MNHNS and CDR2 is SASEGT in the germline V gene. Trimming shortened V by 0 bases and J by 2 bases, and 7 bases separated the two germline ends. This CDR3 has 14 amino acids. In nucleotides, the CDR3 is TGTGCCAGCAGTGAAGCGGTGACAAACTATGGCTACACCTTC. This sequence encodes CASSEAVTNYGYTF.

The chain recombines TRBV7-2 with TRBJ2-5; 8 bases fit TRBD2. The CDR3 contains 16 residues. The trim removed 5 bases at V and 2 bases at J, leaving 10 bases unmatched. Germline V gene lookup returns CDR1 SGHTA and CDR2 FQGNSA. The CDR3 loop is CASSPAGTRNQETQYF. The CDR3, as DNA: TGTGCCAGCAGCCCCGCCGGGACTAGAAATCAAGAGACCCAGTACTTC.

This rearrangement joins TRBV5-1 to TRBJ1-3; D remains unclear. With 0 bases removed from V and 2 bases from J, the gap between germline ends came to 6 bases. The germline gives CDR1 SGHRS, CDR2 YFSETQ. CDR3 length: 14 amino acids. The CDR3 region has the DNA TGCGCCAGCAGCTTGGCGGGAACTGGAAACACCATATATTTT. It translates to CASSLAGTGNTIYF.

The V gene is TRBV7-2, the J gene TRBJ1-1, with D unclear. Germline V gene sequence: CDR1 SGHTA, CDR2 FQGNSA. This CDR3 is built from 14 residues. V gave up 4 bases and J gave up 4 bases, with 13 bases separating them. CDR3 residues: CASSWREGATEAFF. CDR3 DNA: TGTGCCAGCAGCTGGCGGGAAGGAGCCACTGAAGCTTTCTTT.

This clone has a single count. The chain recombines TRBV6-4 with TRBJ1-2; D is possibly TRBD1 (6 bases). Trimming took off 10 bases at V and 4 bases at J, with 19 bases between the two ends. Germline CDR1 is MRHNA and CDR2 is SNTAGT. The CDR3 covers 14 residues. For the CDR3, the DNA is TGTGCCACCCGCACCCCTGCCAGGGGCTATGGCTACACCTTC. Translated, it gives CATRTPARGYGYTF.

Regarding this clone: One end of the junction is discordant with germline, which a read error may explain. Other DNA sequences from this sample encode an identical CDR3 as well. CDR3 region: CASSTGQSSNTEAFF. The CDR3 DNA reads as TGTGCCAGCAGCACGGGACAGAGTTCGAACACCGAAGCTTTCTTT. The rearrangement joins TRBV7-2 to TRBJ1-1, with 7 bases aligning to TRBD1. CDR3 size: 15 residues. Germline loops: CDR1 SGHTA, CDR2 FQGNSA. The variable domain in full, completed from reference TRBV7-2 and TRBJ1-1, reads GAGVSQSPSNKVTEKGKDVELRCDPISGHTALYWYRQSLGQGLEFLIYFQGNSAPDKSGLPSDRFSAERTGGSVSTLTIQRTQQEDSAVYLCASSTGQSSNTEAFFGQGTRLTVV.

The chain employs TRBV9 and TRBJ1-1, with TRBD1 matching over 8 bases. CDR1 and CDR2 (germline): SGDLS, YYNGEE. With V trimmed by 4 bases and J by 4 bases, 6 bases remained unmatched. This CDR3 has 14 amino acids. CDR3 residues: CASSSQGVGTEAFF. CDR3 DNA: TGTGCCAGCAGCTCACAGGGGGTCGGCACTGAAGCTTTCTTT.

This chain connects TRBV5-4 to TRBJ2-7; D assignment may be TRBD1 or TRBD2 (7 bases each). Deletions cut 4 bases from V and 5 bases from J, with 19 bases between. The germline V gene encodes CDR1 SGHNT and CDR2 YYREEE (reference sequence). This CDR3 region has 15 residues. The CDR3 sequence: CASSPVGGGGHEQYF. The CDR3 DNA is TGTGCCAGCAGCCCGGTGGGGGGAGGGGGCCACGAGCAGTACTTC.

Worth noting for this clone: One junction end disagrees with the germline gene, perhaps due to a read error. V and J are TRBV28 and TRBJ2-1, with 7 positions matching TRBD2. The CDR3 is 14 residues long. Germline V gene lookup returns CDR1 MDHEN and CDR2 SYDVKM. The DNA of the CDR3 is TGTGCCAGCAATTTAGCGGGCAGATACAATGAGCAGTTCTTC. This gives the protein CASNLAGRYNEQFF.

The V call is TRBV18, the J call TRBJ1-2, with D tentatively TRBD1 (5 bases). The CDR3 has 13 amino acids. The V end lost 1 base, the J end lost 8 bases, and 11 bases lay between the germline ends. Per germline, CDR1 KGHSH and CDR2 LQKENI. CDR3: CASSPQGVIGYTF. DNA for the CDR3: TGTGCCAGCTCACCACAAGGGGTGATAGGCTACACCTTC.

This clone was counted between two and nine times. This sequence joins TRBV27 and TRBJ1-5; 8 positions match TRBD1. The CDR3 has 13 residues. In germline, CDR1 is MNHEY, CDR2 SMNVEV (reference sequence). With V trimmed by 5 bases and J by 4 bases, 1 base remained unmatched. This CDR3 reads CASSRDRNQPQHF. CDR3 bases: TGTGCCAGCAGTCGGGACAGGAATCAGCCCCAGCATTTT.

The chain recombines TRBV10-3 with TRBJ2-7; 10 nucleotides agree with TRBD1. Germline trimming cut 9 bases from V and 6 bases from J; bases unmatched to any gene: 5. The CDR3 extends over 12 amino acids. Per the germline V gene, CDR1 is ENHRY and CDR2 is SYGVKD. The CDR3 loop reads CAMGQGRVEQYF. CDR3 nucleotide sequence: TGTGCCATGGGACAGGGGAGGGTCGAGCAGTACTTC.

This clone was picked up one time. This chain joins TRBV28 and TRBJ1-1, with TRBD1 identical over 7 bases. Germline V lookup: CDR1 MDHEN, CDR2 SYDVKM. The CDR3 totals 15 residues. V lost 9 bases, J lost 3 bases, and 13 bases stayed unmatched. The CDR3 coding sequence is TGTGCCAGTCCCCCAGGGGGGGCGGTTTACACTGAAGCTTTCTTT. Its protein is CASPPGGAVYTEAFF. The full variable domain, rest sourced from reference TRBV28 and TRBJ1-1, is DVKVTQSSRYLVKRTGEKVFLECVQDMDHENMFWYRQDPGLGLRLIYFSYDVKMKEKGDIPEGYSVSREKKERFSLILESASTNQTSMYLCASPPGGAVYTEAFFGQGTRLTVV.

The V gene is TRBV5-1, the J gene TRBJ2-6, with D possibly being TRBD2 (5 bases). Deletions cut 0 bases from V and 0 bases from J, with 13 bases between. The CDR3 runs to 18 residues. CDR1 is SGHRS and CDR2 is YFSETQ in the germline V gene. The CDR3 here is CASSLGGRSSSGANVLTF. CDR3 bases: TGCGCCAGCAGCTTGGGAGGGCGGTCGTCCTCTGGGGCCAACGTCCTGACTTTC.

The V call is TRBV2, the J call TRBJ2-2; 8 bases are shared with TRBD1. CDR3 length equals 14 residues. Germline assignment: CDR1 SNHLY and CDR2 FYNNEI. The J segment lost 4 bases and the V segment lost 7 bases, leaving 5 bases of the junction unmatched. The CDR3: CASTGQGRTGELFF. CDR3 bases: TGTGCCAGCACAGGACAGGGACGCACCGGGGAGCTGTTTTTT.

The chain links TRBV6-5 to TRBJ1-3; possible D gene TRBD1, 6 bases. This CDR3 is 14 amino acids long. Germline V gene sequence: CDR1 MNHEY, CDR2 SVGAGI. The V and J ends lost 2 bases and 4 bases respectively, with 9 bases between them. CDR3 sequence: CASSYQTGGNTIYF. The CDR3 region has the DNA TGTGCCAGCAGTTACCAAACAGGGGGAAACACCATATATTTT.

The V gene is TRBV28, the J gene TRBJ1-5; no clear D gene. There are 12 residues in the CDR3. Germline V gives CDR1 MDHEN, CDR2 SYDVKM. V lost 3 bases and J lost 6, with 6 bases in between. CDR3 in DNA: TGTGCCAGCAGTTTGTGGCCTCAGCCCCAGCATTTT. This translates into CASSLWPQPQHF.

This clone was observed once. The chain couples TRBV28 to TRBJ2-7; 7 nucleotides match TRBD1. Germline values: CDR1 MDHEN, CDR2 SYDVKM. Trimming at V came to 8 bases and at J to 2 bases, leaving 12 bases not matched to a gene. The CDR3 is made up of 15 amino acids. CDR3 amino acids: CASSNRDRPTYEQYF. CDR3 bases: TGTGCCAGCTCAAATCGGGACAGACCGACCTACGAGCAGTACTTC.

This clone was counted a single time. The chain links TRBV7-8 to TRBJ1-5, with 10 positions matching TRBD1. The V gene end was trimmed by 5 bases and the J gene end by 6 bases; junction bases not matched to a gene: 16. CDR1 and CDR2 from the germline V gene are SGHVS and FQNEAQ. The CDR3 extends over 18 amino acids. The CDR3 DNA reads TGTGCCAGCAGCACACCGACAGGGGGCTCGATTATTTCTCAGCCCCAGCATTTT. Translated, it gives CASSTPTGGSIISQPQHF.

This chain connects TRBV18 to TRBJ2-7; 8 bases are shared with TRBD1. This CDR3 is built from 14 residues. Germline lookup yields CDR1 KGHSH and CDR2 LQKENI. V was clipped by 2 bases and J by 6 bases; unmatched bases: 6. The CDR3, as DNA: TGTGCCAGCTCACCAACAGGGGGGACAATCGAGCAGTACTTC. Protein: CASSPTGGTIEQYF. Based on the CDR3 plus reference TRBV18 and TRBJ2-7, the full variable domain is NAGVMQNPRHLVRRRGQEARLRCSPMKGHSHVYWYRQLPEEGLKFMVYLQKENIIDESGMPKERFSAEFPKEGPSILRIQQVVRGDSAAYFCASSPTGGTIEQYFGPGTRLTVT.

This chain joins TRBV13 and TRBJ2-7, with D perhaps given as TRBD1 or TRBD2 (6 bases each). The V gene's germline CDR1 is PRHDT and CDR2 FYEKMQ (reference sequence). The CDR3 has 18 residues. Trimming took 5 bases from V and 0 from J, leaving 23 bases between them. CDR3 sequence reads: CASSPSPDGGQHSYEQYF. CDR3 DNA sequence: TGTGCCAGCAGCCCTAGCCCCGATGGGGGGCAACACTCCTACGAGCAGTACTTC.

This clone was counted a single time. This chain joins TRBV2 and TRBJ2-1; 12 bases match TRBD2. V lost 5 bases to trimming and J lost 5 bases; unmatched junction nucleotides: 1. CDR1 is SNHLY, CDR2 FYNNEI, per germline. CDR3 length: 14 residues. DNA for the CDR3: TGTGCCAGCAGTACTAGCGGGGGGAACAATGAGCAGTTCTTC. Protein: CASSTSGGNNEQFF.